What follows is one T cell receptor (beta chain) and its context. This entry comes from a study of T cell changes during pregnancy in multiple sclerosis. The protocol was immunoSEQ multiplex PCR, while the TCRdb copy is restricted to in-frame clones and leaves out a portion. The data contain roughly 38,000 clones, more than 75% of them singletons. Here the sequenced sample was peripheral blood, taken in the third trimester of pregnancy. The TCR comes from a female donor in good health, enrolled as a control in a pregnancy study.

The DNA of the CDR3 is TGTGCCAGCAGCCGCTCAGGGATGGAGACCCAGTACTTC. Protein product: CASSRSGMETQYF. The chain joins TRBV7-2 to TRBJ2-5, with D tentatively TRBD1 (5 bases). Germline CDR1 reads SGHTA; CDR2 reads FQGNSA. The CDR3 has 13 residues. Trimming stripped 5 bases from V and 5 bases from J, with 12 bases between.